This TCR beta chain emerged from a study of identical twins. No donor was unhealthy or non-Caucasian. From germline, CDR1 is SNHLY and CDR2 FYNNEI. The ends lost 6 bases at V and 5 bases at J; junction bases unmatched: 10. CDR3 length: 16 residues. Study-level findings and limits: Twins showed weaker excess sharing in their beta out-of-frame sequences. Potential partial confounding of zero-insertion analyses by invariant MAIT and iNKT cells was noted. Excess low generation probability was seen in twin-shared out-of-frame alpha sequences.

TCRdb recomputed calls from the 5' RACE reads with MiXCR, one row per CDR3 protein. The sample consists of around 960,000 distinct CDR3 sequences, 10% to 15% of them appearing once. A word on this clonotype: Its cognate antigen is unknown.

These data were likewise used in another study, on yellow fever vaccine responses in identical twins.

Sequencing was carried out using PBMCs. This TCR was sampled from a woman between 18 and 29 years old in good health. The genes are TRBV2 and TRBJ1-6, with TRBD1 matching over 7 bases. The CDR3 DNA follows: TGTGCCAGCAGCCGACAGGGTCCGGCGAATAATTCACCCCTCCACTTT. This codes for CASSRQGPANNSPLHF. The entire variable domain, with the rest obtained from reference TRBV2 and TRBJ1-6, is as follows: EPEVTQTPSHQVTQMGQEVILRCVPISNHLYFYWYRQILGQKVEFLVSFYNNEISEKSEIFDDQFSVERPDGSNFTLKIRSTKLEDSAMYFCASSRQGPANNSPLHFGNGTRLTVT.